Listed below are T cell receptor beta chains from one sample, sequenced in a study of human thymus T cells. Sequenced by immunoSEQ multiplex PCR; TCRdb stores in-frame clones only, minus some. The repertoire has 45,000 to 50,000 clones, about 95% of them found once; the top ten carry approximately 0.16%. Sequencing was performed on blood. Every receptor here comes from a girl under three years old with a congenital heart defect but otherwise immunologically healthy. Each CDR3 is given with its conserved first and last residue. A D gene is named only where the DNA matches it firmly. Clone size is stated in some rows and not others, as once, few, many or a class when expanded.

v_gene	d_gene	j_gene	abundance	CDR3aa	CDR3nt
TRBV6-1	-	TRBJ2-7	-	CASSEQAYEQYF	TGTGCCAGCAGTGAACAGGCCTACGAGCAGTACTTC
TRBV29-1	TRBD2	TRBJ2-2	-	CSAGTSGRAGELFF	TGCAGCGCAGGGACTAGCGGGAGGGCCGGGGAGCTGTTTTTT
TRBV7-8	-	TRBJ2-7	once	CASSQGVREQYF	TGTGCCAGCAGCCAAGGGGTAAGGGAGCAGTACTTC
TRBV19	TRBD2	TRBJ2-2	once	CASRGNFMRARDYEGGELFF	TGTGCCAGTAGAGGGAACTTTATGAGGGCACGGGACTACGAAGGGGGGGAGCTGTTTTTT
TRBV9	-	TRBJ2-7	-	CASSVTGLSEQYF	TGTGCCAGCAGCGTAACAGGGCTCTCCGAGCAGTACTTC
TRBV4-1	TRBD1	TRBJ2-1	-	CASRLRQGTYNEQFF	TGCGCCAGCAGGCTTAGACAGGGAACCTACAATGAGCAGTTCTTC
TRBV5-4	-	TRBJ2-6	-	CASNSPRPSGANVLTF	TGTGCCAGCAACTCCCCCAGGCCCTCTGGGGCCAACGTCCTGACTTTC
TRBV11-2	-	TRBJ2-7	-	CASTPSPSYEQYF	TGTGCCAGCACCCCCTCCCCCTCCTACGAGCAGTACTTC
TRBV6-5	-	TRBJ1-2	-	CASSYDGTVYGYTF	TGTGCCAGCAGTTACGATGGGACGGTCTATGGCTACACCTTC
TRBV27	TRBD1	TRBJ1-5	-	CASSLTGGGTGRSNQPQHF	TGTGCCAGCAGTTTAACTGGTGGCGGGACAGGCCGAAGCAATCAGCCCCAGCATTTT
TRBV5-4	TRBD2	TRBJ2-1	-	CASSSPGLAGGPYYNEQFF	TGTGCCAGCAGCTCACCCGGACTAGCGGGAGGGCCCTACTACAATGAGCAGTTCTTC